The rows below give T cell receptor beta chains drawn from one sample of a study of control samples from healthy donors and cancer patients. The table came from immunoSEQ multiplex PCR; TCRdb's copy has only in-frame clones and leaves some out. The sample has fewer than 150,000 clones; about 91% are singletons. The sample comprised blood. These receptors all come from a man aged 18 to 35 in good health. CDR3s include the opening cysteine and the closing phenylalanine or tryptophan. D genes are given only for firm matches. Rows give clone size only sometimes, using once, few, many, or a class for an expanded clone.

NA	NA	TRBV5-1	TRBJ2-1	TGCGCCAGCAGCTTGGACAACGTCCCCGGCTGGAGCGCCTACAATGAGCAGTTCTTC	CASSLDNVPGWSAYNEQFF
NA	NA	TRBV18	TRBJ2-5	TGTGCCAGCTCACCAGTAGGCTATACTAAAGAGACCCAGTACTTC	CASSPVGYTKETQYF
NA	NA	TRBV11-2	TRBJ1-6	TGTGCCAGCAGCCCGACGACCTCCACCTATAATTCACCCCTCCACTTT	CASSPTTSTYNSPLHF
NA	NA	TRBV10-1	TRBJ2-1	TGCGCCAGCAGTGAGGACGGGGGACCTAAAAATGAGCAGTTCTTC	CASSEDGGPKNEQFF
NA	NA	TRBV5-4	TRBJ1-2	TGTGCCAGCAGCTTGTTATCTGGGGAGAAGGGTGGCTACACCTTC	CASSLLSGEKGGYTF
NA	NA	TRBV19	TRBJ1-1	TGTGCCAGTAGGATGGCGGGGGCCTTGAACACTGAAGCTTTCTTT	CASRMAGALNTEAFF
NA	NA	TRBV5-6	TRBJ1-4	TGTGCCAGCAGCTTGGGGGGGTATGGTGAAAAACTGTTTTTT	CASSLGGYGEKLFF
NA	NA	TRBV2	TRBJ1-4	TGTGCCAGCAGGGTCAACAGGCTCCCAACTAATGAAAAACTGTTTTTT	CASRVNRLPTNEKLFF
TRBD1	NA	TRBV7-9	TRBJ2-7	TGTGCCAGCAGCTTCAAGACTCCCGATTCCGGACAGGGGATGTACGAGCAGTACTTC	CASSFKTPDSGQGMYEQYF
NA	NA	TRBV10-1	TRBJ2-5	TGCGCCAGCAGTGAGAATACAGGTCGAGGGGAGACCCAGTACTTC	CASSENTGRGETQYF
TRBD1	NA	TRBV27	TRBJ1-1	TGTGCCAGCAGTCCCTACCCCCCGGACAGGTTAGACACTGAAGCTTTCTTT	CASSPYPPDRLDTEAFF
NA	NA	TRBV14	TRBJ1-3	TGTGCCAGCACCCCTACTAGCTCTGGAAACACCATATATTTT	CASTPTSSGNTIYF
NA	few	TRBV13	TRBJ1-1	TGTGCCAGCAGCTCTATTCTGCATCTTCGGGACACTGAAGCTTTCTTT	CASSSILHLRDTEAFF
NA	NA	TRBV7-2	TRBJ2-1	TGTGCCAGCAGCGCTGGTCGGTGGGGGGCCCGGCAGTTCTTC	CASSAGRWGARQFF
NA	NA	TRBV9	TRBJ2-3	TGTGCCAGCAGCATATCCGGCGACTACTCTAGCACAGATACGCAGTATTTT	CASSISGDYSSTDTQYF
NA	NA	TRBV30	TRBJ1-4	TGTGCCTGGAGGGGGTGGACTGGGGATGAAAAACTGTTTTTT	CAWRGWTGDEKLFF
NA	once	TRBV5-4	TRBJ1-5	TGTGCCAGCAGCTTGGGGGGGAGGGGGGGCAATCAGCCCCAGCATTTT	CASSLGGRGGNQPQHF
NA	few	TRBV9	TRBJ2-1	TGTGCCAGCAGCGTAGGTGGTGGGTCGTCTTACAATGAGCAGTTCTTC	CASSVGGGSSYNEQFF
NA	NA	TRBV7-9	TRBJ2-4	TGTGCCAGCAGCTTAGCGGGCACTGAAAACATTCAGTACTTC	CASSLAGTENIQYF
NA	NA	TRBV7-9	TRBJ1-1	TGTGCCAGCAGCTTAGGAATGAACACTGAAGCTTTCTTT	CASSLGMNTEAFF
NA	NA	TRBV5-6	TRBJ1-1	TGTGCCAGCAGCTTGGGGAGCTGGTCAGGGGCTGAAGCTTTCTTT	CASSLGSWSGAEAFF
TRBD1	NA	TRBV2	TRBJ1-1	TGTGCCAGCAATCGCAGGGGGAGGACTGAAGCTTTCTTT	CASNRRGRTEAFF
NA	NA	TRBV11-2	TRBJ1-1	TGTGCCAGCAGCTTAGACGCCCAGTGGGAAACTGAAGCTTTCTTT	CASSLDAQWETEAFF
TRBD1	NA	TRBV25-1	TRBJ1-2	TGTGCCAGCAATTTAGGGACAGGCCATGGCTACACCTTC	CASNLGTGHGYTF
NA	NA	TRBV5-1	TRBJ2-7	TGCGCCAGCAGCTGGACCTTAGCGTACGAGCAGTACTTC	CASSWTLAYEQYF
TRBD1	NA	TRBV5-1	TRBJ2-1	TGCGCCAGCAGCCCACGGACTCCGGGACAGGGTGTCCACAATGAGCAGTTCTTC	CASSPRTPGQGVHNEQFF
TRBD2	once	TRBV10-1	TRBJ2-3	TGCGCCAGCAGTGGAGCCGGGACTAGCGGGGGGCCTACGGATACGCAGTATTTT	CASSGAGTSGGPTDTQYF
NA	NA	TRBV9	TRBJ2-3	TGTGCCAGCAGCGGGGCTAGCACAGATACGCAGTATTTT	CASSGASTDTQYF
NA	NA	TRBV6-2/TRBV6-3	TRBJ1-1	TGTGCCAGCAGCTCTTCGGGGGTCCCTGAAGCTTTCTTT	CASSSSGVPEAFF
NA	NA	TRBV6-1	TRBJ2-7	TGTGCCAGCAGTGAGCGGGGGCCCCACTACGAGCAGTACTTC	CASSERGPHYEQYF
NA	NA	TRBV30	TRBJ1-5	TGTGCCTGGAGTGTAGGAGGGGCTGGTCAGCCCCAGCATTTT	CAWSVGGAGQPQHF
TRBD2	NA	TRBV4-1	TRBJ2-1	TGCGCCAGCAGCCAAGATCGTCTGTTAGCGGGGTACAATGAGCAGTTCTTC	CASSQDRLLAGYNEQFF
NA	few	TRBV7-9	TRBJ1-6	TGTGCCAGCAGCTTAGCGGGGAATTCACCCCTCCACTTT	CASSLAGNSPLHF
NA	NA	TRBV7-6	TRBJ1-5	TGTGCCAGCAGCCCGATGATCGTGGGGCTCCAGCATTTT	CASSPMIVGLQHF
NA	many	TRBV3-1/TRBV3-2	TRBJ2-6	TGTGCCAGCAGCCAAGAGGGGGACGGCTCTGGGGCCAACGTCCTGACTTTC	CASSQEGDGSGANVLTF
NA	NA	TRBV25-1	TRBJ2-3	TGTGCCAGCAGTGAGGGCGGGGACGGCACAGATACGCAGTATTTT	CASSEGGDGTDTQYF
TRBD1	NA	TRBV9	TRBJ2-1	TGTGCCAGCAGCGTAGATGGGACAGGGGGCCGGGTAGAGCAGTTCTTC	CASSVDGTGGRVEQFF
TRBD1	NA	TRBV5-1	TRBJ1-6	TGCGCCAGCAGCGTCGGACAGGGAGTATGGGAGTACGGTGATAATTCACCCCTCCACTTT	CASSVGQGVWEYGDNSPLHF
NA	NA	TRBV6-5	TRBJ1-1	TGTGCCAGCAGTTACGGGGGATCGAACACTGAAGCTTTCTTT	CASSYGGSNTEAFF
NA	NA	TRBV12-3/TRBV12-4	TRBJ2-2	TGTGCCAGCAGTTTAGTTGCGGCCGGGGAGCTGTTTTTT	CASSLVAAGELFF
NA	NA	TRBV7-9	TRBJ2-7	TGTGCCAGCGGAACAGGGACTACCTACGAGCAGTACTTC	CASGTGTTYEQYF
TRBD2	NA	TRBV7-6	TRBJ2-3	TGTGCCAGCAGCCCGGAGTGGGCGGGGGGCAGAGATACGCAGTATTTT	CASSPEWAGGRDTQYF
NA	NA	TRBV14	TRBJ2-1	TGTGCCAGCAGCCAAGACGGCGGTGTTTTCTACAATGAGCAGTTCTTC	CASSQDGGVFYNEQFF
TRBD1	few	TRBV4-1	TRBJ2-3	TGCGCCAGCAGCCAAACCGGGACAGGGAGCACAGATACGCAGTATTTT	CASSQTGTGSTDTQYF
TRBD1	NA	TRBV19	TRBJ2-5	TGTGCCAGTAGTATCTCGCCGAGGGGGCGCGAGACCCAGTACTTC	CASSISPRGRETQYF
NA	NA	TRBV9	TRBJ1-3	TGTGCCAGCAGCGTAGGCGTGGGTACTGGAAACACCATATATTTT	CASSVGVGTGNTIYF
NA	NA	TRBV19	TRBJ1-5	TGTGCCAGTAGTATAGATTACGGCAGATCAAGCAATCAGCCCCAGCATTTT	CASSIDYGRSSNQPQHF
NA	NA	TRBV4-2	TRBJ2-1	TGTGCCAGCAGCCACTCCCCGGGTTACGGACCCACGAAGACATACAATGAGCAGTTCTTC	CASSHSPGYGPTKTYNEQFF
NA	NA	TRBV6-5	TRBJ1-5	TGTGCCAGCAGTACAGGGTCCAATCAGCCCCAGCATTTT	CASSTGSNQPQHF
NA	NA	TRBV2	TRBJ1-1	TGTGCCAGCAGGGCAGGGTCGTCGGCTTTCTTT	CASRAGSSAFF
NA	NA	TRBV11-1	TRBJ1-1	TGTGCCAGCAGCTTACTTGGGGACACTGAAGCTTTCTTT	CASSLLGDTEAFF
NA	NA	TRBV10-2	TRBJ1-5	TGCGCCAGCGCGAGGGAAGGCAATCAGCCCCAGCATTTT	CASAREGNQPQHF
NA	NA	TRBV5-1	TRBJ1-1	TGCGCCAGCAGCCCCCCAAATTCTCAGGGGACTGAAGCTTTCTTT	CASSPPNSQGTEAFF
NA	NA	TRBV19	TRBJ1-4	TGTGCCAGTAGTCTCGGGGTGGCATCGGGGGAAAAACTGTTTTTT	CASSLGVASGEKLFF
NA	NA	TRBV5-4	TRBJ2-7	TGTGCCAGCAGCTTCCGGGACCCCGGCAGGTACGAGCAGTACTTC	CASSFRDPGRYEQYF
TRBD1	NA	TRBV4-1	TRBJ1-1	TGCGCCAGCAGCCAAGCTCATACAGGGGTCACTGAAGCTTTCTTT	CASSQAHTGVTEAFF
NA	NA	TRBV4-1	TRBJ2-3	TGCGCCAGCAGCCAACCCCTCAGGGGGGGTAGCACAGATACGCAGTATTTT	CASSQPLRGGSTDTQYF